This T cell receptor beta chain was captured by sequencing in a study of cytomegalovirus exposure and HLA in healthy donors. General study findings and limits: Equally common other TCR beta chains were less clonally expanded than HLA-associated ones, a later analysis found. There were under 200 TCR beta chains listed as cytomegalovirus-associated. TRBV6-2, TRBV6-3 and other indistinguishable V segments were excluded.

Concerning this clone: Its antigen is undetermined.

The PCR employed 60 Vbeta primers together with 13 Jbeta primers. TCRdb keeps only in-frame clones here, not all; method: immunoSEQ multiplex PCR. The sample has around 150,000 clones. The CDR3 consists of 16 residues. The germline CDR1 and CDR2 sequences are MNHEY and SVGAGI. V trimming: 2 bases; J trimming: 3 bases; junction bases outside the gene matches: 4. The chain is built from TRBV6-5 and TRBJ2-1; 10 nucleotides align to TRBD2. Sequenced material: PBMCs. The origin of this receptor is a woman in her sixties in good health and CMV-seronegative. This CDR3 reads CASSYLSGGHYNEQFF. Here the CDR3 DNA reads TGTGCCAGCAGTTACCTTAGCGGGGGGCACTACAATGAGCAGTTCTTC.